Following are 18 T cell receptor beta chains from one sample sequenced in a study of cytomegalovirus exposure and HLA in healthy donors. With 60 Vbeta and 13 Jbeta primers, the PCR was carried out. The data were produced by immunoSEQ multiplex PCR, yet TCRdb's version contains in-frame clones alone and is incomplete. The sample records 90,000 to 150,000 clones, over 8.5% being singletons. Specimen: PBMCs. The receptors shown here come from a woman between 40 and 55 years old in good health and CMV-seropositive.

This chain uses TRBV2 with TRBJ2-5, with 11 bases that match TRBD1. Germline values: CDR1 SNHLY, CDR2 FYNNEI. The CDR3 runs 14 residues. With V trimmed by 7 bases and J by 5 bases, 6 bases remained unmatched. The CDR3 protein is CASTPDRGHETQYF. In DNA, the CDR3 is TGTGCCAGCACCCCGGACAGGGGGCACGAGACCCAGTACTTC.

This clone appeared a few times. The V gene is TRBV7-9, the J gene TRBJ2-7; D ambiguous. The germline V gene has CDR1 SEHNR and CDR2 FQNEAQ (reference sequence). This CDR3 has 12 amino acids. V was pared by 3 bases and J by 4 bases, with 7 bases between. CDR3 in amino acids: CASSLGTYEQYF. CDR3 sequence (DNA): TGTGCCAGCAGCTTGGGCACATACGAGCAGTACTTC.

The chain combines TRBV19 with TRBJ1-3, with TRBD1 as a possible D gene (6 bases). Deletions cut 6 bases from V and 4 bases from J, with 13 bases between. The V gene's germline CDR1 is LNHDA and CDR2 SQIVND (reference sequence). The CDR3 has 14 amino acids. The DNA of the CDR3 is TGTGCCAGTAGCGTGGGGGCGCGCGGAAACACCATATATTTT. Its translation: CASSVGARGNTIYF.

This clone came up a few times. The gene calls are TRBV30 and TRBJ2-7; 7 nucleotides agree with TRBD2. Trimming took 0 bases from V and 2 from J; bases not matched to a gene: 1. The length of the CDR3 is 13 residues. Germline CDR1 reads GTSNPN; CDR2 reads SVGIG (reference sequence). The CDR3 nucleotides are TGTGCCTGGAGTGTTCGGGGGGCCTACGAGCAGTACTTC. It codes for CAWSVRGAYEQYF. The whole variable domain, filled in from reference TRBV30 and TRBJ2-7, reads SQTIHQWPATLVQPVGSPLSLECTVEGTSNPNLYWYRQAAGRGLQLLFYSVGIGQISSEVPQNLSASRPQDRQFILSSKKLLLSDSGFYLCAWSVRGAYEQYFGPGTRLTVT.

This clone has a handful of counts. The gene calls are TRBV30 and TRBJ1-1; 7 bases match TRBD1. This CDR3 contains 13 residues. Germline CDR1 GTSNPN, CDR2 SVGIG (reference sequence). V gave up 4 bases and J gave up 4 bases; unmatched junction bases: 6. The CDR3 region has the DNA TGTGCCTGGAATGCAGGGGGGATCACTGAAGCTTTCTTT. Protein: CAWNAGGITEAFF.

This clone was counted only a few times. V gene TRBV7-2 combines with J gene TRBJ2-7; the match to TRBD2 covers 8 bases. Germline values: CDR1 SGHTA, CDR2 FQGNSA. Germline trimming cut 5 bases from V and 7 bases from J; bases unmatched to any gene: 10. The CDR3 totals 14 residues. This CDR3 reads CASSPSGGATEQYF. In DNA, the CDR3 is TGTGCCAGCAGCCCCTCCGGGGGGGCGACAGAGCAGTACTTC.

This clone was recorded a few times. This chain joins TRBV5-1 and TRBJ2-2; D might be TRBD2 (5 bases). The CDR3 has 15 residues. V was cut by 6 bases and J by 3 bases, with 15 bases left in between. Germline V gene lookup returns CDR1 SGHRS and CDR2 YFSETQ. DNA for the CDR3: TGCGCCAGCACCGTCGGTCGGGGAGACACCGGGGAGCTGTTTTTT. Its translation: CASTVGRGDTGELFF.

In the case of this clone: The junction shows a germline mismatch at one end, possibly a read error. This CDR3 reads CASSLKLAAGSAEASF. Here the CDR3 DNA reads TGTGCCAGCAGCTTGAAGCTTGCAGCGGGCAGCGCTGAAGCTTCCTTT. This chain joins TRBV5-4 and TRBJ1-1; the D is unclear. The CDR3 sequence is 16 residues long. Germline loops: CDR1 SGHNT, CDR2 YYREEE (reference sequence). The complete variable domain, with remaining parts taken from reference TRBV5-4 and TRBJ1-1, reads ETGVTQSPTHLIKTRGQQVTLRCSSQSGHNTVSWYQQALGQGPQFIFQYYREEENGRGNFPPRFSGLQFPNYSSELNVNALELDDSALYLCASSLKLAAGSAEASFGQGTRLTVV.

This clone was detected only a few times. The chain combines TRBV5-1 with TRBJ1-2, with 7 bases that match TRBD1. Looked up from germline, CDR1 is SGHRS and CDR2 is YFSETQ. J lost 4 bases, V lost 4 bases, and 7 bases had no gene match. The CDR3 is 14 residues long. The CDR3 DNA reads as TGCGCCAGCAGCCCAGACAGGGTACCCTATGGCTACACCTTC. It translates to CASSPDRVPYGYTF.

The chain uses TRBV6-5 and TRBJ1-2; 7 nucleotides agree with TRBD1. There are 14 residues in the CDR3. Germline V gene sequence: CDR1 MNHEY, CDR2 SVGAGI. The junction had 7 bases not matched to a gene; V was cut back by 6 bases and J by 3 bases. DNA of the CDR3: TGTGCCAGCAGGAACAGGGGCCGCTACTATGGCTACACCTTC. Translated, it gives CASRNRGRYYGYTF.

This clone has a handful of counts. This chain links TRBV30 with TRBJ1-2; possible D gene TRBD1, 5 bases. The CDR3 is made up of 13 amino acids. V dropped 4 bases and J dropped 2 bases, with 11 bases sitting between them. Germline V CDR1 and CDR2: GTSNPN, SVGIG (reference sequence). The CDR3: CAWNPSGNYGYTF. The CDR3 region has the DNA TGTGCCTGGAATCCCTCAGGGAACTATGGCTACACCTTC.

V and J are TRBV18 and TRBJ1-2, with D maybe TRBD1 (6 bases). This CDR3 contains 15 residues. The V end was cut by 4 bases, the J end by 4 bases, with 16 bases between. The V gene's germline CDR1 is KGHSH and CDR2 LQKENI. CDR3 residues: CASSLSTGWSYGYTF. The CDR3 coding sequence is TGTGCCAGCTCACTATCGACAGGTTGGAGCTATGGCTACACCTTC.

There are a few counts of this clone. The CDR3 region has the DNA TGCGCCAGCAGTGAGACCAGACAGGGTGGAGCAGATACGCAGTATTTT. This sequence encodes CASSETRQGGADTQYF. This chain joins TRBV10-1 and TRBJ2-3; 7 nucleotides align to TRBD1. The CDR3 loop spans 16 amino acids. The trim removed 2 bases at V and 4 bases at J, leaving 9 bases unmatched. Germline assignment: CDR1 WNHNN and CDR2 SYGVQD (reference sequence).

In this sample, this clone turned up a few times. V is TRBV6-1 and J is TRBJ2-1; 7 bases map to TRBD1. CDR1 is MNHNS, CDR2 SASEGT, per germline. The trim removed 2 bases at V and 8 bases at J, leaving 12 bases unmatched. The CDR3 extends over 16 amino acids. The chain's CDR3 is CASSEKGARARDEQFF. The DNA for the CDR3 is TGTGCCAGCAGTGAAAAGGGGGCCAGGGCGAGGGATGAGCAGTTCTTC.

This clone has just a few counts. The chain recombines TRBV15 with TRBJ1-3, with 10 nucleotides matching TRBD1. From germline, CDR1 is LNHNV and CDR2 YYDKDF (reference sequence). Unmatched junction bases numbered 5, after V lost 6 bases and J lost 0 bases. This CDR3 spans 16 amino acids. CDR3 nucleotides: TGTGCCACCAGAGAGACAGGGGGCGGCTCTGGAAACACCATATATTTT. Translation: CATRETGGGSGNTIYF.

This clone was counted only a few times. The rearrangement links TRBV2 to TRBJ1-2; 9 bases match TRBD1. CDR3 length equals 15 residues. CDR1 and CDR2 from the germline V gene are SNHLY and FYNNEI. V shed 6 bases and J 8 bases; nucleotides not matched to a gene: 13. CDR3 region: CASRPRDRAPGGYTF. CDR3 DNA sequence: TGTGCCAGCAGACCCCGGGACAGGGCGCCCGGAGGCTACACCTTC.

The sample holds a few counts of this clone. The chain is built from TRBV2 and TRBJ2-4; TRBD2 matches 7 bases. Germline-derived CDR1 and CDR2 are SNHLY and FYNNEI. The trim removed 2 bases at V and 8 bases at J, leaving 15 bases unmatched. This CDR3 region has 17 residues. CDR3 in amino acids: CASSESTSYRGRDIQYF. The CDR3 DNA sequence: TGTGCCAGCAGTGAAAGTACATCTTACCGAGGGAGGGACATTCAGTACTTC. Combining the CDR3 with reference TRBV2 and TRBJ2-4 gives the whole variable domain EPEVTQTPSHQVTQMGQEVILRCVPISNHLYFYWYRQILGQKVEFLVSFYNNEISEKSEIFDDQFSVERPDGSNFTLKIRSTKLEDSAMYFCASSESTSYRGRDIQYFGAGTRLSVL.

The chain is built from TRBV6-1 and TRBJ1-4; TRBD1 is a possible D gene (5 bases). V lost 7 bases, J lost 3 bases, and 12 bases lay in between. Germline lookup yields CDR1 MNHNS and CDR2 SASEGT. The CDR3 has 14 amino acids. Here the CDR3 DNA reads TGTGCCAGCAATGGGGGGATACCTAATGAAAAACTGTTTTTT. Translating it yields CASNGGIPNEKLFF.